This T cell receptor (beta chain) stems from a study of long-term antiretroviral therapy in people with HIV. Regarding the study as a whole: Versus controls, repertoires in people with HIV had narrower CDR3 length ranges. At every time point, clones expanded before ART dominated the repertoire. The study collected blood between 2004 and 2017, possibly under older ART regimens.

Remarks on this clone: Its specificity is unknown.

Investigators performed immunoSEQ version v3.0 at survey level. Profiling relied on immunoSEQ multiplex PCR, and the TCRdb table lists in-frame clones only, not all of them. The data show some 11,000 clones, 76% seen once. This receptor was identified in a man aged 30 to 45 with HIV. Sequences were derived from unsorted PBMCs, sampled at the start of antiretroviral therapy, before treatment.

CDR3 loop: CAWREERTEAFF. As DNA, the CDR3 is TGTGCCTGGAGGGAGGAACGCACTGAAGCTTTCTTT. The rearrangement joins TRBV30 to TRBJ1-1, with D unresolved. There are 12 residues in the CDR3. Deletions cut 3 bases from V and 4 bases from J, with 9 bases between. The germline V gene has CDR1 GTSNPN and CDR2 SVGIG (reference sequence).